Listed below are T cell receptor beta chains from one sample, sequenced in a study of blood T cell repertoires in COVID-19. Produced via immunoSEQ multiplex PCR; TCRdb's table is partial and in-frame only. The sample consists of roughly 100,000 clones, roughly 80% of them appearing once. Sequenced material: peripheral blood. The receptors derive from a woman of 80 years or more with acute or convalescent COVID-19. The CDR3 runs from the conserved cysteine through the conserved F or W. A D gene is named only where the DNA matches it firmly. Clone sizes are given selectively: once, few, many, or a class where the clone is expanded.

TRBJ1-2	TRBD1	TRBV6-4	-	TGTGCCAGCAGTGACACTCGGACAGGATATGGCTACACCTTC	CASSDTRTGYGYTF
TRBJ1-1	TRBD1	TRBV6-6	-	TGTGCCAGCAGTTCGACAGGGGGCTCTGGTGCTTTCTTT	CASSSTGGSGAFF
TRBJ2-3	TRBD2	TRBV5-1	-	TGCGCCAGCAGCTGGAGCGGGAGGGAAGATACGCAGTATTTT	CASSWSGREDTQYF
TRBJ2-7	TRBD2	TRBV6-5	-	TGTGCCAGCAGGCGCGGACTAGCGGGCTCCTACGAGCAGTACTTC	CASRRGLAGSYEQYF
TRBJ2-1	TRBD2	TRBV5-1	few	TGCGCCAGCACCCTTCGGGAGGGAGGCAATGAGCAGTTCTTC	CASTLREGGNEQFF
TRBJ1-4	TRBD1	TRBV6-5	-	TGTGCCAGCAGTTACGACAGGGGTGAAAAACTGTTTTTT	CASSYDRGEKLFF
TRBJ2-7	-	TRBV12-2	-	TGTGCAAGTCGTATTCTCAGGACTAGAGGTCGGAAGCAGTACTTC	CASRILRTRGRKQYF
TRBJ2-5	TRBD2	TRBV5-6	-	TGTGCCAGCAGCGGGGAGGTGGAGGGGAGGGGAGAGACCCAGTACTTC	CASSGEVEGRGETQYF
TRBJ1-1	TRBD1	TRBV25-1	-	TGTGCCAGCAGTGGTTCCGGGACAGCGAACACTGAAGCTTTCTTT	CASSGSGTANTEAFF
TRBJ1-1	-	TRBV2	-	TGTGCCAGCAGTGTTCAGGGTGGCATGAACACTGAAGCTTTCTTT	CASSVQGGMNTEAFF
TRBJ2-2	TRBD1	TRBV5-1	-	TGCGCCAGCACCTCGACAGGGAATGGCGGGGAGCTGTTTTTT	CASTSTGNGGELFF
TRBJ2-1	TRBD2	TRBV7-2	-	TGTGCCAGCAGCTCCCCGGGAGGTCAGAGAGGGTGGGCATACAATGAGCAGTTCTTC	CASSSPGGQRGWAYNEQFF
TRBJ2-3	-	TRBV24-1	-	TGTGCCACCAGTACGTCAGGCTGGCAAACGCAGTATTTT	CATSTSGWQTQYF
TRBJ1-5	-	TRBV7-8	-	TGTGCCAGCAGCTTAAAAGGACGGGGGGCGGAACAGCCCCAGCATTTT	CASSLKGRGAEQPQHF
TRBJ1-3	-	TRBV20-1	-	TGCAGTGCTAGTAACTCTGGGAGCGCTGGAAACACCATATATTTT	CSASNSGSAGNTIYF
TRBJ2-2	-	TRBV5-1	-	TGCGCCAGCAGCTTGCCCGACAGCCCCGAGAACACCGGGGAGCTGTTTTTT	CASSLPDSPENTGELFF
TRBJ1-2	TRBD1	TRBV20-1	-	TGCAGTGCTAGTTCCCCCGACAGGGTCTTTGGCTACACCTTC	CSASSPDRVFGYTF
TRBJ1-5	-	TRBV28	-	TGTGCCAGCAGCGACGGGACTGTTAGCAATCAGCCCCAGCATTTT	CASSDGTVSNQPQHF
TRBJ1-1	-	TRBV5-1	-	TGCGCCAGCAGCTTGTCATACAGGGCCGAAGCTTTCTTT	CASSLSYRAEAFF
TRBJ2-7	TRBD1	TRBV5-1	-	TGCGCCAGCGCTAGGGACAGAGTTTCCTACGAGCAGTACTTC	CASARDRVSYEQYF
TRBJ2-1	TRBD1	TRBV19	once	TGTGCCAGTAGTCCTACAGGGGGCCCTTACAATGAGCAGTTCTTC	CASSPTGGPYNEQFF
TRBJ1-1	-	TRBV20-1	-	TGCAGTGCTAGTATGAGGGGGAGGAACACTGAAGCTTTCTTT	CSASMRGRNTEAFF
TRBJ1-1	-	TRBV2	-	TGTGCCAGCAGTGGCAGGGGCGCGAACACTGAAGCTTTCTTT	CASSGRGANTEAFF
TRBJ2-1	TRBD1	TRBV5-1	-	TGCGCCAGCAGCCAAGGACAGGGCTACAATGAGCAGTTCTTC	CASSQGQGYNEQFF
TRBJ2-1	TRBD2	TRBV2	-	TGTGCCAGCTGGGGACTAGCGGGAGTTGACAATGAGCAGTTCTTC	CASWGLAGVDNEQFF
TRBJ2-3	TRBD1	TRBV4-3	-	TGCGCCAGCAGCCAAGATTTAGTCAACGGACAGGGGTGGACTACAGATACGCAGTATTTT	CASSQDLVNGQGWTTDTQYF
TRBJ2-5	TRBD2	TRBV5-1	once	TGCGCCAGCAGCTCGGGGACTAGCGGTCAAGAGACCCAGTACTTC	CASSSGTSGQETQYF
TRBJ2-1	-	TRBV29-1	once	TGCAGCGCCGCACAGCGGCAGAATGAGCAGTTCTTC	CSAAQRQNEQFF
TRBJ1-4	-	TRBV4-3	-	TGCGCCAGCAGCCAAGAGTCAGGGAATGAAAAACTGTTTTTT	CASSQESGNEKLFF
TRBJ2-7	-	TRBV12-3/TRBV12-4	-	TGTGCCAGCAGTTTTCGACCAGGTGACGGGCAGTACTTC	CASSFRPGDGQYF
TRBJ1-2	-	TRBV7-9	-	TGTGCCAGCAGCTTAGGCCGCGACAGGAACTATGGCTACACCTTC	CASSLGRDRNYGYTF
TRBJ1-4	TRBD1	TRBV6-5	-	TGTGCCAGCAGTTACACAGGGGCGGACGAAAAACTGTTTTTT	CASSYTGADEKLFF
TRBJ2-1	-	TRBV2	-	TGTGCCAGCGTTAGAGACGGGAGAGGCGATGAGCAGTTCTTC	CASVRDGRGDEQFF
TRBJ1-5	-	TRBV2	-	TGTGCCAGCATGAAGGACATCAATCAGCCCCAGCATTTT	CASMKDINQPQHF
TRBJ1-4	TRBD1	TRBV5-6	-	TGTGCCAGCAGCCACTACAGGGGGGGAAAACTGTTTTTT	CASSHYRGGKLFF
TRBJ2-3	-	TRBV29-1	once	TGCAGCTGTCGGCACGCAGGGACAGATACGCAGTATTTT	CSCRHAGTDTQYF
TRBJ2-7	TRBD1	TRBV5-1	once	TGCGCCAGCAGCGCACAGGGGGCGCACTACGAGCAGTACTTC	CASSAQGAHYEQYF
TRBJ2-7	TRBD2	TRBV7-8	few	TGTGCCAGCAGTAATGGGACTAGCGGGTCTTACGAGCAGTACTTC	CASSNGTSGSYEQYF
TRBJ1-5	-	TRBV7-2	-	TGTGCCAGCAGCCTCAGGGGTGGTCAAGATCAGCCCCAGCATTTT	CASSLRGGQDQPQHF
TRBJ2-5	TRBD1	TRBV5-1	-	TGCGCCAGCCGGGACAGGGTAGTATCGGAGGCCCAGTACTTC	CASRDRVVSEAQYF
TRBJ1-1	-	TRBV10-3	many	TGTGCCATCAGTGGGGAGGCCGGGACGTCGGTGAACACTGAAGCTTTCTTT	CAISGEAGTSVNTEAFF
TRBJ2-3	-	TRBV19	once	TGTGCCAGTAGTATTGCGGCGGCAGATACGCAGTATTTT	CASSIAAADTQYF
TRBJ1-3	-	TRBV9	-	TGTGCCAGCAGCGCTGACGGGTACTCTGGAAACACCATATATTTT	CASSADGYSGNTIYF
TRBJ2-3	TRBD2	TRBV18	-	TGTGCCAGCTCACGGGGACTAGCGGGAGAAGATACGCAGTATTTT	CASSRGLAGEDTQYF
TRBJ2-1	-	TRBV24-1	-	TGTGCCACCAGTGACCCCTACAGGGTAGACGACAATGAGCAGTTCTTC	CATSDPYRVDDNEQFF